The sequence of this TCR beta chain was determined in a study of post-analysis software for immune sequencing data. Worth noting for this clonotype: The target antigen is unknown.

CDR3 length: 15 amino acids. J gave up 7 bases and V 5 bases, and 10 bases lay outside the gene matches. CDR1 and CDR2 from the germline V gene are DFQATT and SNEGSKA (reference sequence). Findings of the study overall: When compared against controls, multiple sclerosis patients showed significantly lower normalized Chao1 diversity. Comparison of patients with controls showed roughly five TRBV segments more frequent in patients, TRBV5-6, TRBV5-1 and TRBV20-1 among them.

Unique-molecular-identifier-tagged TCR beta cDNA libraries were used. Each batch of about 0.9 to 10 million T cells produced around 460,000 cDNA molecules. One entry per CDR3 protein, called by TCRdb with MiXCR from the PCR reads. The data contain 600,000 to 750,000 distinct CDR3 sequences, about 60% of them singletons. V gene TRBV20-1 combines with J gene TRBJ2-1, with 11 nucleotides matching TRBD2. The clonotype originates from a girl aged 2 to 10 with multiple sclerosis. The sample taken for sequencing was blood. CDR3 sequence: CSASRLAGYQNEQFF. In DNA form, the CDR3 reads TGCAGTGCTTCCAGACTAGCGGGATATCAAAATGAGCAGTTCTTC.